The 31 T cell receptor beta chains reported below all come from one sample, sequenced in a study of T cells after yellow fever vaccination. TCRdb ran MiXCR on the 5' RACE reads and lists one entry per CDR3 protein. The sample consists of around 72,000 distinct CDR3 sequences, under 9.5% of them appearing once. The sequencing used CD8+ T cells sorted from PBMCs, collected roughly 10 days after the first yellow fever vaccination. Receptors originate from a man between 18 and 29 years old who received the YFV17D yellow fever vaccine.

There are many counts of this clonotype. The chain combines TRBV4-1 with TRBJ1-4; TRBD1 might be the D (5 bases). Germline lookup yields CDR1 MGHRA and CDR2 YSYEKL. V gave up 3 bases and J gave up 8 bases, with 7 bases separating them. The CDR3 loop spans 12 amino acids. The CDR3: CASSHQGEKLFF. DNA for the CDR3: TGCGCCAGCAGCCACCAGGGAGAAAAACTGTTTTTT.

This chain joins TRBV5-5 and TRBJ2-7, with 8 bases lining up with TRBD1. Losses at the gene ends were 3 bases for V and 2 bases for J; bases not matched to a gene: 4. CDR3 size: 14 residues. Germline lookup yields CDR1 SGHKS and CDR2 YYEKEE (reference sequence). This CDR3 reads CASSSDRVTYEQYV. CDR3 DNA: TGTGCCAGCAGCTCGGACAGGGTGACCTACGAGCAGTACGTC.

This clonotype was seen ten or more times. V and J are TRBV20-1 and TRBJ1-2, with D possibly matching TRBD1 (6 bases). CDR3 length: 13 amino acids. Germline V gives CDR1 DFQATT, CDR2 SNEGSKA (reference sequence). V lost 1 base and J 6 bases, leaving 12 bases between the germline ends. The CDR3 region is CSARVGGFHGYTF. In DNA form, the CDR3 reads TGCAGTGCTAGAGTAGGGGGGTTCCATGGCTACACCTTC.

This clonotype was detected many times. This CDR3 fails to terminate in the conserved phenylalanine or tryptophan, so it likely reflects a read error. The DNA is omitted, as the CDR3 cannot be located on it reliably, and the CDR3 follows TCRdb's listing. The chain carries TRBV5-6 and TRBJ1-2; the D call TRBD1 from the table was never checked on the DNA. Counting both end residues, the CDR3 totals 12 amino acids. Germline V gives CDR1 SGHDT, CDR2 YYEEEE. CDR3 loop: CASSLEGQGPEV.

This clonotype came up a few times. V is TRBV19 and J is TRBJ2-3; TRBD1 might be the D (5 bases). The CDR3 loop spans 16 amino acids. CDR1 is LNHDA, CDR2 SQIVND, per germline (reference sequence). Deletions cut 0 bases from V and 4 bases from J, with 14 bases between. The CDR3 spells CASSIDPRAVADTQYF. DNA for the CDR3: TGTGCCAGTAGTATAGATCCCAGGGCGGTGGCAGATACGCAGTATTTT.

This clonotype was recorded at least ten times. The J gene is TRBJ1-1, the V gene TRBV12-3 or TRBV12-4; weak D call: TRBD1 (6 bases). Trimming stripped 2 bases from V and 1 base from J, with 14 bases between. The CDR3 covers 16 residues. The CDR3 reads CASSLIGTHRNTEAFF. CDR3 DNA sequence: TGTGCCAGCAGTTTAATAGGGACACATAGGAACACTGAAGCTTTCTTT.

This clonotype has at least ten counts. The CDR3 loop is CASSLEVLGPAVLGYTF. The CDR3 nucleotides read TGTGCCAGCAGCTTAGAGGTTTTGGGGCCCGCGGTCTTGGGCTACACCTTC. The chain couples TRBV7-9 to TRBJ1-2, with D perhaps TRBD1 (5 bases). Trimming took off 1 base at V and 8 bases at J, with 23 bases between the two ends. The CDR3 totals 17 residues. CDR1 SEHNR and CDR2 FQNEAQ come from the germline V gene (reference sequence).

A note on this clonotype: This may be a read error, as it is one base from a much larger clone. The chain employs TRBV18 and TRBJ2-7, with D unresolved. The germline V gene has CDR1 KGHSH and CDR2 LQKENI. The V end lost 3 bases, the J end lost 7 bases, and 13 bases lay between the germline ends. This CDR3 is 13 amino acids long. The chain's CDR3 is CASSPEVLREQYV. Here the CDR3 DNA reads TGTGCCAGCTCACCTGAGGTGTTGCGGGAGCAGTACGTC.

Remarks on this clonotype: A read error may be the cause here, since a much bigger clone is one base away. V gene TRBV4-2 combines with J gene TRBJ1-6, with D unclear. The germline V gene encodes CDR1 LGHNA and CDR2 YNFKEQ. This CDR3 region has 12 residues. The CDR3 is CASTQDGLPLHF. The CDR3 DNA follows: TGTGCCAGCACCCAAGATGGTTTACCCCTCCACTTT.

The table lists this clonotype with many counts. The V call is TRBV27, the J call TRBJ1-1; D possibly corresponds to TRBD1 (6 bases). V lost 7 bases and J 7 bases, leaving 13 bases between the germline ends. CDR3 length: 12 residues. The germline gives CDR1 MNHEY, CDR2 SMNVEV (reference sequence). The CDR3 protein is CASKSGGREAFF. The CDR3, as DNA: TGTGCCAGCAAAAGTGGGGGCCGTGAAGCTTTCTTT.

This clonotype has at least ten counts. The V gene is TRBV4-1, the J gene TRBJ1-5; the D gene is possibly TRBD1 (6 bases). V lost 4 bases, J lost 7 bases, and 20 bases lay in between. Germline V lookup: CDR1 MGHRA, CDR2 YSYEKL. The CDR3 is 16 residues long. The DNA of the CDR3 is TGCGCCAGCAGCCCGCTTGAACAGGGAGACGCGCAGCCCCAGCATTTT. Encoded protein: CASSPLEQGDAQPQHF.

This clonotype was recorded many times. The chain joins TRBV5-1 to TRBJ2-2, with 8 bases identical to TRBD1. The junction had 5 bases not matched to a gene; V was cut back by 2 bases and J by 5 bases. The CDR3 length is 15 residues. Germline V gene sequence: CDR1 SGHRS, CDR2 YFSETQ. The CDR3: CASSFLRDRTGELFF. CDR3 in DNA: TGCGCCAGCAGCTTTCTCCGGGACAGGACCGGGGAGCTGTTTTTT.

The sample holds many counts of this clonotype. The chain is built from TRBV28 and TRBJ2-3; D gene unclear. CDR1 is MDHEN and CDR2 is SYDVKM in the germline V gene. This CDR3 region has 15 residues. V was pared by 4 bases and J by 6 bases, with 17 bases between. CDR3 amino acids: CASSSPLSPQDTQYF. In DNA, the CDR3 is TGTGCCAGCAGTTCCCCCCTGAGCCCACAGGATACGCAGTATTTT. Full variable domain (missing parts from reference TRBV28 and TRBJ2-3): DVKVTQSSRYLVKRTGEKVFLECVQDMDHENMFWYRQDPGLGLRLIYFSYDVKMKEKGDIPEGYSVSREKKERFSLILESASTNQTSMYLCASSSPLSPQDTQYFGPGTRLTVL.

This sequence joins TRBV6-5 and TRBJ2-3; 7 nucleotides align to TRBD2. This CDR3 spans 13 amino acids. V lost 8 bases and J lost 7; bases outside the gene matches: 9. Germline V gene data show CDR1 as MNHEY and CDR2 as SVGAGI. CDR3 DNA: TGTGCCAGCGACACCTCTAGCGGCTATACGCAGTATTTT. The encoded protein is CASDTSSGYTQYF.

This clonotype was found many times. The chain links TRBV18 to TRBJ2-1, with TRBD1 matching over 10 bases. V lost 6 bases, J lost 4 bases, and 6 bases stayed unmatched. CDR1 KGHSH and CDR2 LQKENI come from the germline V gene. There are 15 residues in the CDR3. The CDR3 region has the DNA TGTGCCAGCTCCCCGGGGACAGGGGCTTACAATGAGCAGTTCTTC. Translated: CASSPGTGAYNEQFF.

The table lists this clonotype with a few counts. V gene TRBV7-8 combines with J gene TRBJ2-3, with a weak D call TRBD2 (6 bases). V lost 7 bases and J lost 3, with 20 bases in between. CDR1 is SGHVS and CDR2 is FQNEAQ in the germline V gene. This CDR3 has 16 residues. The DNA for the CDR3 is TGTGCCAGCATCCCTACGCGCGGGGTAGCGACAGATACGCAGTATTTT. Residues: CASIPTRGVATDTQYF.

The V gene is TRBV12-3 or TRBV12-4, the J gene TRBJ2-1, with a weak D call TRBD1 (5 bases). This CDR3 has 11 amino acids. The germline V and J ends were trimmed by 9 bases and 8 bases, with 11 bases remaining between them. Written as DNA, the CDR3 is TGTGCCAGTTCAGGGTCTGATGAGCAGTTCTTC. This sequence encodes CASSGSDEQFF.

This clonotype was counted ten times or more. The chain couples TRBV12-3 or TRBV12-4 to TRBJ2-3; D uncertain. The CDR3 loop spans 13 amino acids. Trimming removed 6 bases at V and 2 bases at J, with 9 bases between. CDR3: CASRPGNTDTQYF. In DNA form, the CDR3 reads TGTGCCAGCAGACCCGGAAACACAGATACGCAGTATTTT.

Only a few counts were recorded for this clonotype. V usage is TRBV20-1 and J usage is TRBJ2-3, with D possibly being TRBD2 (6 bases). There are 14 residues in the CDR3. The germline V gene encodes CDR1 DFQATT and CDR2 SNEGSKA (reference sequence). V shed 3 bases and J shed 0 bases, with 10 bases lying between them. The CDR3 nucleotides read TGCAGTGCTAGCGGGGGAGTAAGCACAGATACGCAGTATTTT. Translation: CSASGGVSTDTQYF.

This clonotype was seen at least ten times. This chain uses TRBV27 with TRBJ2-3; tentatively, D is TRBD1 (6 bases). The CDR3 contains 17 residues. Germline CDR1 reads MNHEY; CDR2 reads SMNVEV (reference sequence). Trimming removed 8 bases at V and 1 base at J, with 22 bases between. CDR3 amino acids: CASGPLDRGDGTDTQYF. The CDR3 DNA follows: TGTGCCAGCGGACCGCTGGACAGAGGAGATGGCACAGATACGCAGTATTTT.

This clonotype was seen a handful of times. The genes are TRBV11-2 and TRBJ2-7, with 7 bases identical to TRBD2. The germline V gene has CDR1 SGHAT and CDR2 FQNNGV. Trimming removed 2 bases from V and 1 base from J; junction bases left unmatched: 11. The CDR3 has 17 residues. The CDR3 DNA reads TGTGCCAGCAGCTTACCCCTTGGGCGCGGGGGATCCTACGAGCAGTACTTC. It is translated as CASSLPLGRGGSYEQYF.

There are many counts of this clonotype. V is TRBV15 and J is TRBJ2-1; D possibly corresponds to TRBD1 (7 bases). The V and J ends lost 5 bases and 7 bases respectively, with 18 bases between them. This CDR3 spans 15 amino acids. Per the germline V gene, CDR1 is LNHNV and CDR2 is YYDKDF (reference sequence). CDR3 in amino acids: CATSPTTAGGNEQFF. CDR3 nucleotide sequence: TGTGCCACCAGCCCTACCACTGCAGGGGGGAATGAGCAGTTCTTC.

This clonotype was counted many times. This rearrangement joins TRBV5-6 to TRBJ2-1; 13 nucleotides align to TRBD2. The ends lost 6 bases at V and 6 bases at J; junction bases unmatched: 6. Germline lookup yields CDR1 SGHDT and CDR2 YYEEEE. This CDR3 comprises 15 residues. CDR3 sequence (DNA): TGTGCCAGCATCTTCAGGACTAGCGGGGGCAATGAGCAGTTCTTC. Translated: CASIFRTSGGNEQFF.

This sequence joins TRBV11-1 and TRBJ1-1, with D unresolved. The CDR3 runs to 19 residues. Germline loops: CDR1 SGHAT, CDR2 FQDESV (reference sequence). V gave up 1 base and J gave up 0 bases, with 21 bases separating them. The CDR3 bases are TGTGCCAGCAGCTTAGAGGCTTTCTTAGTGGGTATGATGAACACTGAAGCTTTCTTT. It yields the protein CASSLEAFLVGMMNTEAFF.

The rearrangement joins TRBV6-5 to TRBJ2-1; D perhaps matches TRBD2 (5 bases). Germline lookup yields CDR1 MNHEY and CDR2 SVGAGI. The CDR3 runs to 15 residues. V was clipped by 6 bases and J by 5 bases, with 17 bases between them. The CDR3: CASSYLATQNNEQFF. CDR3 nucleotides: TGTGCCAGCAGCTACCTAGCAACCCAAAACAATGAGCAGTTCTTC.

This clonotype has a count of ten or more. The CDR3 DNA sequence: TGCGCCAGCAGCCGCGACAGGGGTGACGGCTACACCTTC. Amino acids: CASSRDRGDGYTF. The chain links TRBV4-1 to TRBJ1-2; 8 bases line up with TRBD1. Germline V gene lookup returns CDR1 MGHRA and CDR2 YSYEKL. Trimming at V came to 4 bases and at J to 8 bases, leaving 6 bases not matched to a gene. CDR3 length: 13 amino acids.

The V call is TRBV12-3 or TRBV12-4, the J call TRBJ2-3; tentative D call: TRBD2 (7 bases). The V and J ends lost 5 bases and 2 bases respectively, with 14 bases between them. The CDR3 is made up of 15 amino acids. CDR3 DNA sequence: TGTGCCAGCAGTCCGGGGGGCCCCATCACAGATACGCAGTATTTT. Its protein is CASSPGGPITDTQYF.

This clonotype has at least ten counts. The rearrangement uses TRBV5-1 and TRBJ2-1; 8 bases match TRBD2. Germline V gives CDR1 SGHRS, CDR2 YFSETQ. The CDR3 runs to 16 residues. After removal of 8 bases from V and 4 bases from J, the junction contained 14 bases not matched to a gene. CDR3 nucleotides: TGCGCCAGTGCGGGGGGCCAAGGGTCGGATTACAATGAGCAGTTCTTC. It encodes CASAGGQGSDYNEQFF. Using reference TRBV5-1 and TRBJ2-1 for the parts outside the CDR3, the full variable domain is KAGVTQTPRYLIKTRGQQVTLSCSPISGHRSVSWYQQTPGQGLQFLFEYFSETQRNKGNFPGRFSGRQFSNSRSEMNVSTLELGDSALYLCASAGGQGSDYNEQFFGPGTRLTVL.

This clonotype was seen many times. This sequence joins TRBV4-1 and TRBJ2-5; 13 positions match TRBD2. Trimming took 3 bases from V and 1 from J; bases not matched to a gene: 5. This CDR3 is 17 amino acids long. Germline V CDR1 and CDR2: MGHRA, YSYEKL. Here the CDR3 reads CASSQGTSGTLQETQYF. CDR3 in DNA: TGCGCCAGCAGCCAGGGGACTAGCGGGACCCTCCAAGAGACCCAGTACTTC.

Concerning this clonotype: A much larger clone is a single base away; this may be a read error. This chain links TRBV9 with TRBJ1-1; 7 nucleotides agree with TRBD1. Trimming took 5 bases from V and 4 from J; bases not matched to a gene: 5. From germline, CDR1 is SGDLS and CDR2 YYNGEE. This CDR3 is built from 13 residues. DNA for the CDR3: TGTGCCAGCAGTGGCACAGGGGCCACTGAAGCTTTCTTT. Protein: CASSGTGATEAFF.

In this sample, this clonotype turned up a few times. This chain uses TRBV27 with TRBJ1-4; no clear D. CDR1 MNHEY and CDR2 SMNVEV come from the germline V gene (reference sequence). The V end was cut by 7 bases, the J end by 8 bases, with 26 bases between. CDR3 size: 17 residues. The CDR3 reads CASTPLREFGVKEKLFF. The DNA for the CDR3 is TGTGCCAGCACCCCCCTCCGGGAATTCGGAGTTAAGGAAAAACTGTTTTTT.